These 23 T cell receptor beta chains share one sample of origin, sequenced in a study of blood T cell repertoires in COVID-19. Assay used: immunoSEQ multiplex PCR; TCRdb lists only in-frame clones, some missing. The data contain approximately 93,000 clones, less than 85% of them singletons. Sequenced material: peripheral blood. The source is a man in his 70s with COVID-19, enrolled during active disease.

This chain joins TRBV24-1 and TRBJ2-3, with 10 bases that match TRBD2. Germline CDR1 reads KGHDR; CDR2 reads SFDVKD. V shed 6 bases, J shed 4 bases, and the junction held 3 bases outside the gene matches. The CDR3 runs to 14 residues. CDR3 in DNA: TGTGCCACCAGTTCTAGCGGGAGCTCAGATACGCAGTATTTT. Protein: CATSSSGSSDTQYF.

This clone was seen a few times. This sequence joins TRBV7-8 and TRBJ1-1; D might be TRBD1 (6 bases). Germline V lookup: CDR1 SGHVS, CDR2 FQNEAQ. The CDR3 extends over 13 amino acids. The V and J ends lost 5 bases and 7 bases respectively, with 14 bases between them. CDR3 sequence reads: CASSLPGALEAFF. CDR3 sequence (DNA): TGTGCCAGCAGCCTCCCAGGGGCCCTTGAAGCTTTCTTT.

This clone was observed once. The gene calls are TRBV15 and TRBJ2-1; D unclear. This CDR3 has 13 amino acids. The germline V gene encodes CDR1 LNHNV and CDR2 YYDKDF (reference sequence). The V gene lost 5 bases and the J gene lost 5 bases, with 10 bases spanning the gap. CDR3 amino acids: CATSSTRHNEQFF. CDR3 bases: TGTGCCACCAGCTCGACACGGCACAATGAGCAGTTCTTC.

The rearrangement links TRBV28 to TRBJ2-1, with a weak D call TRBD2 (5 bases). The CDR3 is 14 amino acids. Germline assignment: CDR1 MDHEN and CDR2 SYDVKM. The V gene lost 5 bases and the J gene lost 1 base, with 9 bases spanning the gap. CDR3: CASSPPGSYNEQFF. CDR3 sequence (DNA): TGTGCCAGCAGTCCCCCGGGGTCCTACAATGAGCAGTTCTTC.

The chain combines TRBV6-5 with TRBJ2-7, with TRBD2 identical over 7 bases. This CDR3 has 15 amino acids. Germline V CDR1 and CDR2: MNHEY, SVGAGI. Unmatched junction bases numbered 7, after V lost 5 bases and J lost 0 bases. CDR3 region: CASSTLAGSSYEQYF. The CDR3, as DNA: TGTGCCAGCAGTACCTTAGCGGGCAGCTCCTACGAGCAGTACTTC.

The chain employs TRBV30 and TRBJ2-7, with TRBD2 matching over 10 bases. After removal of 3 bases from V and 9 bases from J, the junction contained 8 bases not matched to a gene. Germline V gives CDR1 GTSNPN, CDR2 SVGIG (reference sequence). The CDR3 is 13 amino acids. The CDR3: CAWRRLAGEGQYF. Written as DNA, the CDR3 is TGTGCCTGGAGGCGGCTAGCGGGAGAAGGGCAGTACTTC.

This chain connects TRBV7-2 to TRBJ1-6; 8 positions match TRBD1. The germline V gene encodes CDR1 SGHTA and CDR2 FQGNSA. The length of the CDR3 is 14 residues. Trimming removed 5 bases from V and 8 bases from J; junction bases left unmatched: 5. The CDR3 sequence: CASSAQGGDSPLHF. In nucleotides, the CDR3 is TGTGCCAGCAGCGCACAGGGGGGTGATTCACCCCTCCACTTT.

CDR3 DNA sequence: TGTGCCAGCTTAGGGGACACCGGGGAGCTGTTTTTT. Its protein product is CASLGDTGELFF. This chain joins TRBV9 and TRBJ2-2, with D tentatively TRBD1 (5 bases). CDR3 size: 12 residues. The germline gives CDR1 SGDLS, CDR2 YYNGEE. Between the trimmed V and J ends, which lost 7 bases and 3 bases, there was a span of 7 bases. The variable domain in full, with the rest retrieved from reference TRBV9 and TRBJ2-2, is DSGVTQTPKHLITATGQRVTLRCSPRSGDLSVYWYQQSLDQGLQFLIQYYNGEERAKGNILERFSAQQFPDLHSELNLSSLELGDSALYFCASLGDTGELFFGEGSRLTVL.

In its sample, this clone was seen once. This rearrangement joins TRBV4-3 to TRBJ2-5, with TRBD2 matching 16 bases. J lost 4 bases, V lost 0 bases, and 11 bases had no gene match. Germline V CDR1 and CDR2: LGHNA, YSLEER. CDR3 length: 20 amino acids. DNA for the CDR3: TGCGCCAGCAGCCAAGAACCCGGGACTAGCGGGAGGGCCACCCCAGAGACCCAGTACTTC. This translates into CASSQEPGTSGRATPETQYF.

This chain connects TRBV30 to TRBJ2-3; 7 bases agree with TRBD1. The CDR3 is 14 residues long. Germline V lookup: CDR1 GTSNPN, CDR2 SVGIG (reference sequence). J gave up 0 bases and V 4 bases, and 4 bases lay outside the gene matches. The CDR3 coding sequence is TGTGCCTGGACGGGGACAGCTAGCACAGATACGCAGTATTTT. It yields the protein CAWTGTASTDTQYF.

The chain recombines TRBV10-3 with TRBJ1-5, with D perhaps TRBD1 (6 bases). The germline V gene encodes CDR1 ENHRY and CDR2 SYGVKD. The CDR3 contains 16 residues. Trimming cost V 3 bases and J 6 bases, with 18 bases left between them. CDR3 DNA sequence: TGTGCCATCAGTGACGCCACGACAGGCCGAAGTCAGCCCCAGCATTTT. Its protein product is CAISDATTGRSQPQHF.

This rearrangement joins TRBV30 to TRBJ1-2; D might be TRBD1 (6 bases). Trimming took off 3 bases at V and 6 bases at J, with 20 bases between the two ends. CDR3 size: 15 residues. Germline V gives CDR1 GTSNPN, CDR2 SVGIG (reference sequence). CDR3 region: CAWRSLQGLTHGYTF. CDR3 nucleotides: TGTGCCTGGAGGAGCTTACAGGGTTTAACGCATGGCTACACCTTC.

The rearrangement uses TRBV10-3 and TRBJ1-5, with 9 bases lining up with TRBD1. Germline loops: CDR1 ENHRY, CDR2 SYGVKD. The V and J ends lost 10 bases and 3 bases, in that order; junction bases with no gene match: 7. The length of the CDR3 is 14 residues. As DNA, the CDR3 is TGTGCCACCCACGGACAGGGGATCAATCAGCCCCAGCATTTT. It encodes CATHGQGINQPQHF.

The rearrangement joins TRBV4-3 to TRBJ2-1; 8 positions match TRBD2. In germline, CDR1 is LGHNA, CDR2 YSLEER. This CDR3 is 15 amino acids long. The V and J ends lost 0 bases and 7 bases, in that order; junction bases with no gene match: 5. CDR3 in amino acids: CASSQEQRERNEQFF. The CDR3 DNA follows: TGCGCCAGCAGCCAAGAACAGCGGGAGAGAAATGAGCAGTTCTTC.

V and J are TRBV19 and TRBJ2-2; 10 bases are a match to TRBD1. V was pared by 5 bases and J by 4 bases, with 13 bases of the junction left unmatched. This CDR3 contains 18 residues. Germline CDR1 reads LNHDA; CDR2 reads SQIVND (reference sequence). The CDR3 loop is CASSSRQDRGAATGELFF. CDR3 in DNA: TGTGCCAGTAGTTCCCGCCAGGACAGGGGGGCTGCCACCGGGGAGCTGTTTTTT.

In this sample, this clone turned up a few times. The genes are TRBV11-2 and TRBJ1-1, with unresolved D. Germline V gives CDR1 SGHAT, CDR2 FQNNGV. The V and J ends lost 3 bases and 0 bases respectively, with 11 bases between them. CDR3 size: 15 residues. Here the CDR3 reads CASSFSFPMNTEAFF. Written as DNA, the CDR3 is TGTGCCAGCAGCTTTTCATTTCCTATGAACACTGAAGCTTTCTTT.

The DNA for the CDR3 is TGTGCCAGCAGCTTCACAGGGGGCACTGAGCAGTTCTTC. The encoded protein is CASSFTGGTEQFF. The J gene is TRBJ2-1, the V gene TRBV7-3; TRBD1 matches at 9 bases. CDR1 SGHTA and CDR2 FQGTGA come from the germline V gene. The CDR3 has 13 amino acids. With V trimmed by 3 bases and J by 9 bases, 3 bases remained unmatched. The full variable domain, in which reference TRBV7-3 and TRBJ2-1 provide the parts outside the CDR3, is GAGVSQTPSNKVTEKGKYVELRCDPISGHTALYWYRQSLGQGPEFLIYFQGTGAADDSGLPNDRFFAVRPEGSVSTLKIQRTERGDSAVYLCASSFTGGTEQFFGPGTRLTVL.

V and J are TRBV15 and TRBJ1-4, with a possible D match to TRBD1 (6 bases). V was pared by 2 bases and J by 5 bases, with 15 bases between. The CDR3 is 16 amino acids. The V gene's germline CDR1 is LNHNV and CDR2 YYDKDF (reference sequence). The CDR3 sequence is CATSRSTGQGNEKLFF. Written as DNA, the CDR3 is TGTGCCACCAGCAGATCGACGGGCCAGGGGAATGAAAAACTGTTTTTT.

The chain has TRBV14 and TRBJ2-7, with 10 bases identical to TRBD2. There are 15 residues in the CDR3. The V gene's germline CDR1 is SGHDN and CDR2 FVKESK. V was clipped by 2 bases and J by 4 bases; unmatched bases: 5. CDR3 DNA sequence: TGTGCCAGCAGCCAAACCACTAGCGGGGAGTACGAGCAGTACTTC. Its protein product is CASSQTTSGEYEQYF.

The gene calls are TRBV5-1 and TRBJ1-4; D is unclear. Germline V gene sequence: CDR1 SGHRS, CDR2 YFSETQ. The CDR3 extends over 15 amino acids. V dropped 0 bases and J dropped 5 bases, with 11 bases sitting between them. The CDR3 DNA reads TGCGCCAGCAGCTTGGAGGAAGGCGGCAATGAAAAACTGTTTTTT. Encoded protein: CASSLEEGGNEKLFF.

The chain is built from TRBV6-5 and TRBJ2-2; D possibly corresponds to TRBD2 (6 bases). V dropped 0 bases and J dropped 1 base, with 6 bases sitting between them. From germline, CDR1 is MNHEY and CDR2 SVGAGI. CDR3 size: 15 residues. The CDR3 is CASSYSRENTGELFF. Written as DNA, the CDR3 is TGTGCCAGCAGTTACTCGCGGGAGAACACCGGGGAGCTGTTTTTT.

This clone was counted many times. The genes are TRBV5-4 and TRBJ2-2, with 7 nucleotides matching TRBD1. The germline V gene has CDR1 SGHNT and CDR2 YYREEE (reference sequence). This CDR3 has 18 residues. J lost 5 bases, V lost 0 bases, and 13 bases had no gene match. CDR3 amino acids: CASSLDLWDSLRTGELFF. The DNA of the CDR3 is TGTGCCAGCAGCTTGGATTTATGGGACAGTCTACGAACCGGGGAGCTGTTTTTT.

This rearrangement joins TRBV6-5 to TRBJ2-5; 8 bases align to TRBD2. The ends lost 10 bases at V and 5 bases at J; junction bases unmatched: 6. The CDR3 consists of 12 residues. CDR1 is MNHEY and CDR2 is SVGAGI in the germline V gene. CDR3 nucleotide sequence: TGTGCCACCCGACTAGCGATGGAGACCCAGTACTTC. This codes for CATRLAMETQYF.